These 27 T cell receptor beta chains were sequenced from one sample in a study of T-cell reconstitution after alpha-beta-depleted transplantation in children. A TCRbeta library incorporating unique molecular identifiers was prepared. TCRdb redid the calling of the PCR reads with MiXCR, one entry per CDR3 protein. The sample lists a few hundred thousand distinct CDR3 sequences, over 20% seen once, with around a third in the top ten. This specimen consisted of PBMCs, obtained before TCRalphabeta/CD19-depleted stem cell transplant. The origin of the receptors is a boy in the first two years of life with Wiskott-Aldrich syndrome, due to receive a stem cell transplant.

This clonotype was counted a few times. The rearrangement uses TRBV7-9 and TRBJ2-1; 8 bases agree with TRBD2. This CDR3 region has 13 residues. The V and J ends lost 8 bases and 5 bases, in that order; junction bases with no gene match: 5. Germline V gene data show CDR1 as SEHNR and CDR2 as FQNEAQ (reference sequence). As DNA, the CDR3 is TGTGCCAGCCGGGGACTAGGAAACAATGAGCAGTTCTTC. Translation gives CASRGLGNNEQFF.

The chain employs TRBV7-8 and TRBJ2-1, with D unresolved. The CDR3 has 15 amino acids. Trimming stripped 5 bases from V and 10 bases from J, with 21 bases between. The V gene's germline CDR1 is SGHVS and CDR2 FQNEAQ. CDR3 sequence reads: CASSPETVLGKEQFF. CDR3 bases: TGTGCCAGCAGCCCAGAGACGGTTTTGGGCAAAGAGCAGTTCTTC.

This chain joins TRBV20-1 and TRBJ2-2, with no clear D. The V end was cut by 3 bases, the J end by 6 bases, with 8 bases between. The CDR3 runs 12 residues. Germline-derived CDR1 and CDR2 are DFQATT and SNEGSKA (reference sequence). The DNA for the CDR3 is TGCAGTGCTAGGATTAACCCCGGGGAGCTGTTTTTT. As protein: CSARINPGELFF.

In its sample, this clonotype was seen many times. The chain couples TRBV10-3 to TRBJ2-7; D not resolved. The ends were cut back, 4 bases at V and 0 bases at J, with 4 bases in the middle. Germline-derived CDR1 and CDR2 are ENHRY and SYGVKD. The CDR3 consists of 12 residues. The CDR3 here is CAISGTSYEQYF. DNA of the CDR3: TGTGCCATCAGTGGAACCTCCTACGAGCAGTACTTC.

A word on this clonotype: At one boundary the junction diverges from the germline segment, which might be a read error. The CDR3 loop is CASSEDRDEQFF. The CDR3 coding sequence is TGTGCCAGCAGCGAAGACAGGGATGAGCAGTTCTTC. The chain employs TRBV2 and TRBJ2-1; 7 bases align to TRBD1. CDR1 and CDR2 (germline): SNHLY, FYNNEI. This CDR3 has 12 amino acids.

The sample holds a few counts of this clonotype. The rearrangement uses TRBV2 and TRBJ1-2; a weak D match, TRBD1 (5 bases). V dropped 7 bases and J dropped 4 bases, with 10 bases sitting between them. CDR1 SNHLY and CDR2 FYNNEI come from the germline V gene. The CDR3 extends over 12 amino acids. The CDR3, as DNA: TGTGCCAGCATCGGCAGGGCCTATGGCTACACCTTC. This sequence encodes CASIGRAYGYTF.

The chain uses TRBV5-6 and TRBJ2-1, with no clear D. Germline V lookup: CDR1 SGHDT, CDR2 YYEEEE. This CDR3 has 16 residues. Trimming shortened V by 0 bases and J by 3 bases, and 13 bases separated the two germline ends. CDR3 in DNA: TGTGCCAGCAGCTTGGTTTGGACCTCAGGCTACAATGAGCAGTTCTTC. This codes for CASSLVWTSGYNEQFF.

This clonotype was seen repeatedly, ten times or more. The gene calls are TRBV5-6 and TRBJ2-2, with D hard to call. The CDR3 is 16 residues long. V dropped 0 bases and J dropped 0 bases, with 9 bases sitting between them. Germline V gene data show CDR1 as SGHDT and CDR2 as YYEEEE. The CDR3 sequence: CASSLAGGANTGELFF. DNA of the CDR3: TGTGCCAGCAGCTTGGCTGGCGGAGCGAACACCGGGGAGCTGTTTTTT.

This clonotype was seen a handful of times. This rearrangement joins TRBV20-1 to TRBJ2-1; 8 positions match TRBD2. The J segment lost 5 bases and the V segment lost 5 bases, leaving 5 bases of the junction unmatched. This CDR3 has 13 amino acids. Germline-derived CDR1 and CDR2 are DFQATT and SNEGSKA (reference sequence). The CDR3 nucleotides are TGCAGTGCTGGACTAGCTGGGCACAATGAGCAGTTCTTC. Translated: CSAGLAGHNEQFF.

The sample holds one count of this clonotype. The CDR3 region is CASSLSVTLRRETQYF. CDR3 nucleotides: TGTGCCAGCAGTTTATCTGTGACCCTTAGGAGAGAGACCCAGTACTTC. The gene calls are TRBV27 and TRBJ2-5; D ambiguous. Per germline, CDR1 MNHEY and CDR2 SMNVEV (reference sequence). There are 16 residues in the CDR3. Trimming removed 0 bases at V and 4 bases at J, with 15 bases between.

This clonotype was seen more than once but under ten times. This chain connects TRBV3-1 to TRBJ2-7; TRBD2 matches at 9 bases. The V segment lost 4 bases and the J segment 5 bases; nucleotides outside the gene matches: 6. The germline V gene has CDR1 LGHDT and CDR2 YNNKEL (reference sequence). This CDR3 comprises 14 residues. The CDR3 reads CASSPLAGTNEQYF. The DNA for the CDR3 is TGTGCCAGCAGCCCCCTAGCGGGAACCAACGAGCAGTACTTC.

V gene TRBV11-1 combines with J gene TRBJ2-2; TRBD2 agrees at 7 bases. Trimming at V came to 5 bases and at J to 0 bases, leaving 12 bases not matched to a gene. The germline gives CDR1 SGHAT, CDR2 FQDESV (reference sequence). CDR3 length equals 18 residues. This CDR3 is CASSQPRDGRANTGELFF. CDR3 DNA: TGTGCCAGCAGCCAGCCAAGGGATGGGAGGGCGAACACCGGGGAGCTGTTTTTT.

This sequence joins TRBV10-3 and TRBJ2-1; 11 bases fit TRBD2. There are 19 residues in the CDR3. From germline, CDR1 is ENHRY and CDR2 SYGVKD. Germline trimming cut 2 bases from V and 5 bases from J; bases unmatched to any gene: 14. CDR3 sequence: CAISERTSGPAAGHNEQFF. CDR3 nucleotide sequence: TGTGCCATCAGTGAGCGGACTAGCGGGCCAGCGGCGGGCCACAATGAGCAGTTCTTC.

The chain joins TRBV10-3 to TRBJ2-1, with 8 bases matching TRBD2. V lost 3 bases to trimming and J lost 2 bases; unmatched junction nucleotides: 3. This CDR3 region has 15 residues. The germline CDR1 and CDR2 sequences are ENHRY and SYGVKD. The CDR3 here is CAISELAGTYNEQFF. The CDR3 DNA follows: TGTGCCATCAGTGAATTAGCGGGAACCTACAATGAGCAGTTCTTC.

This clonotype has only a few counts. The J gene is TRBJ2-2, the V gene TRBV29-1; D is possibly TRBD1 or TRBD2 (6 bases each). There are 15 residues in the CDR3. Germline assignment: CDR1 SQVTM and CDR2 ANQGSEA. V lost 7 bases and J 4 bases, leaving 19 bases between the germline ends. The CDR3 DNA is TGCAGCGCAAGGAGGGGGGCGCAGGGCACCGGGGAGCTGTTTTTT. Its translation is CSARRGAQGTGELFF.

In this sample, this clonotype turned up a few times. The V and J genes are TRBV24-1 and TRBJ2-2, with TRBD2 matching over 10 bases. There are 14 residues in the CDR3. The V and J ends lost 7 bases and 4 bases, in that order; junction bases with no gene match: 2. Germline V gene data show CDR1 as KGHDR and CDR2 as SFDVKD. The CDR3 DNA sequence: TGTGCCACCAGGGGACTAGCGAGCACCGGGGAGCTGTTTTTT. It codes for CATRGLASTGELFF.

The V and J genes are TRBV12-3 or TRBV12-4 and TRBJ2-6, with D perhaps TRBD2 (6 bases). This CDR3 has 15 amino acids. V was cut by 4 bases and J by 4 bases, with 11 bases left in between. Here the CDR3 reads CASSSGETGANVLTF. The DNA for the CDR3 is TGTGCCAGCAGTTCGGGGGAGACCGGGGCCAACGTCCTGACTTTC.

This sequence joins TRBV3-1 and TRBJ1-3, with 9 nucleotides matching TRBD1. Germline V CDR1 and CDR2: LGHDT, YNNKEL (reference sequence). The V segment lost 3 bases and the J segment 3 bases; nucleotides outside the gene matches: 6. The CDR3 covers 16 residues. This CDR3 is CASSHTTGGGGNTIYF. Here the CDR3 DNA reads TGTGCCAGCAGCCATACTACAGGGGGCGGTGGAAACACCATATATTTT.

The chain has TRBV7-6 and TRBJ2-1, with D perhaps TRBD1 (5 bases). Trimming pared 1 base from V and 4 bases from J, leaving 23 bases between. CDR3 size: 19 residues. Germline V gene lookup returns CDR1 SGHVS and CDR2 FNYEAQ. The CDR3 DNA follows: TGTGCCAGCAGCTTAGACATTCCGGCAGGGCCCCTGGGATACAATGAGCAGTTCTTC. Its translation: CASSLDIPAGPLGYNEQFF.

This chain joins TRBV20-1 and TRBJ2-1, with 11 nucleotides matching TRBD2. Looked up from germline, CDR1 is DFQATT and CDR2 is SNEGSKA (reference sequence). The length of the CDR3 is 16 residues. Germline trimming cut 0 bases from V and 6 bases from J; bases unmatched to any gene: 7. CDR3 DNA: TGCAGTGCTAGAGAGGAGGGTAGCGGGAGGGCCAATGAGCAGTTCTTC. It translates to CSAREEGSGRANEQFF.

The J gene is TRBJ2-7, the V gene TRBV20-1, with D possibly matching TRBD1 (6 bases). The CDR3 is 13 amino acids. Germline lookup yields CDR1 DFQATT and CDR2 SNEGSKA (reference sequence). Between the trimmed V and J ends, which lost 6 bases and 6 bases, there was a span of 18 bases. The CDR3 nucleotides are TGCAGTGCCACGATTCCAGGGGTGGCCGAGCAGTACTTC. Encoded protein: CSATIPGVAEQYF.

The CDR3 here is CASSQAVSGSRNEQFF. CDR3 in DNA: TGTGCCAGCAGCCAAGCTGTTAGCGGGAGTCGTAATGAGCAGTTCTTC. The rearrangement links TRBV3-1 to TRBJ2-1; 9 nucleotides match TRBD2. This CDR3 contains 16 residues. Germline V lookup: CDR1 LGHDT, CDR2 YNNKEL (reference sequence). J gave up 7 bases and V 1 base, and 8 bases lay outside the gene matches.

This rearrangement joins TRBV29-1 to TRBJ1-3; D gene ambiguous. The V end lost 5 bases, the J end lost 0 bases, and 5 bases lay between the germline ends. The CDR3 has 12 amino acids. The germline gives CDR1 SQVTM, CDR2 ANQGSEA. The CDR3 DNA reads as TGCAGCGTTCTTGTCTCTGGAAACACCATATATTTT. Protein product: CSVLVSGNTIYF.

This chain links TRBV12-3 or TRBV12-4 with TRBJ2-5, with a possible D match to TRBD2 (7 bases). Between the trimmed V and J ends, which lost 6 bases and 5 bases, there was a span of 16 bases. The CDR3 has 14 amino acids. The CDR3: CASSFQRGGETQYF. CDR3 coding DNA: TGTGCCAGCAGCTTTCAAAGGGGGGGCGAGACCCAGTACTTC.

CDR3 loop: CASSLVDGGSYEQYF. CDR3 DNA: TGCGCCAGCAGCTTAGTGGACGGGGGCTCCTACGAGCAGTACTTC. The J gene is TRBJ2-7, the V gene TRBV5-1; possibly TRBD2 for D (6 bases). Germline loops: CDR1 SGHRS, CDR2 YFSETQ. V lost 2 bases and J lost 0, with 12 bases in between. This CDR3 is built from 15 residues.

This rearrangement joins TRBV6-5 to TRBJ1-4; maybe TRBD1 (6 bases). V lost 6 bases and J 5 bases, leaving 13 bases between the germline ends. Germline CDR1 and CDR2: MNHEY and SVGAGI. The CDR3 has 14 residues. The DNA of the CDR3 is TGTGCCAGCAGCTACCAGGGACAAAATGAAAAACTGTTTTTT. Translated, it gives CASSYQGQNEKLFF.

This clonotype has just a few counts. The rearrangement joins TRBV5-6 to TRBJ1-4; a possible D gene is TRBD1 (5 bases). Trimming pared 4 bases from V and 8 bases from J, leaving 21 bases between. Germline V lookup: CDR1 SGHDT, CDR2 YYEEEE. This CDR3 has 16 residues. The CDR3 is CASSVNRDRRREKLFF. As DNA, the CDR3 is TGTGCCAGCAGCGTAAACCGGGACCGGAGAAGGGAAAAACTGTTTTTT.